These T cell receptor beta chains were read from a single sample in a study of T cell repertoires in cytomegalovirus infection. TCRdb reprocessed the reads via MiXCR and lists one record per CDR3 protein. The repertoire holds more than 500,000 distinct CDR3 sequences, approximately 15% seen once, with 24% in the top ten. The source material was CD8+ T cells from PBMCs. Every receptor here comes from a human donor in good health (CMV status not recorded). Some clones in this sample may be carry-over from other donors' samples. Each CDR3 is given with its conserved first and last residue. A D gene is named only where the DNA matches it firmly. Clone size, where shown, is once, few, many, or a class for clones that have expanded.

J gene,clone size,D gene,V gene,CDR3 protein,CDR3 DNA
TRBJ1-1,NA,NA,TRBV4-1,CASSLPSGAQNTEAFF,TGCGCCAGCAGCCTACCCTCCGGGGCCCAGAACACTGAAGCTTTCTTT
TRBJ2-5,NA,TRBD2,TRBV6-6,CASIALAGGPRETQYF,TGTGCCAGCATTGCGCTAGCGGGGGGCCCCCGGGAGACCCAGTACTTC
TRBJ2-1,many,NA,TRBV7-9,CASSLRSGPPYNEQFF,TGTGCCAGCAGCTTAAGAAGCGGTCCACCCTACAATGAGCAGTTCTTC
TRBJ2-5,many,NA,TRBV7-9,CASSLTETQYF,TGTGCCAGCAGCTTAACCGAGACCCAGTACTTC
TRBJ1-1,many,NA,TRBV12-5,CASGLGHPASTKAFF,TGTGCTAGTGGTTTGGGCCACCCGGCCTCTACCAAAGCTTTCTTT
TRBJ2-7,many,NA,TRBV4-1,CASSAPGQKGANEQYF,TGCGCCAGCAGCGCACCGGGACAAAAAGGGGCAAACGAGCAGTACTTC
TRBJ2-3,many,NA,TRBV6-5,CASSYSSRGDNTDTQYF,TGTGCCAGCAGTTACTCGAGTAGGGGTGACAACACAGATACGCAGTATTTT
TRBJ2-5,many,TRBD2,TRBV7-9,CASSLLGREEETQYF,TGTGCCAGCAGCTTATTGGGTCGGGAGGAAGAGACCCAGTACTTC
TRBJ2-1,many,NA,TRBV19,CASSIAPPPYNEQFF,TGTGCCAGTAGTATTGCCCCGCCCCCCTACAATGAGCAGTTCTTC
TRBJ1-1,NA,NA,TRBV20-1,CSARDLYGANTEAFF,TGCAGTGCTAGAGATCTTTACGGAGCGAACACTGAAGCTTTCTTT
TRBJ1-3,NA,NA,TRBV4-1,CASSQANSPIYF,TGCGCCAGCAGCCAAGCCAATTCCCCCATATATTTT
TRBJ2-2,many,TRBD1,TRBV28,CASRPLRDRGLSGELFF,TGTGCCAGCAGACCCCTCCGGGACAGGGGTTTGAGCGGGGAGCTGTTTTTT
TRBJ2-1,NA,NA,TRBV2,CASSSPPEFPSSYNEQFF,TGTGCCAGCAGCTCCCCTCCCGAGTTCCCATCATCCTACAATGAGCAGTTCTTC
TRBJ2-5,many,NA,TRBV7-2,CASSSPGETQYF,TGTGCCAGCAGCTCACCCGGGGAGACCCAGTACTTC
TRBJ2-1,few,NA,TRBV20-1,CSARDPGLSYNEQFF,TGCAGTGCTAGAGATCCCGGGCTCTCCTACAATGAGCAGTTCTTC
TRBJ2-1,NA,NA,TRBV7-6,CASSDYNEQCF,TGTGCCAGCAGCGACTACAATGAGCAGTGCTTC
TRBJ2-1,many,NA,TRBV7-9,CASSRRSSPDEQFF,TGTGCCAGCAGCCGAAGGAGCAGTCCGGATGAGCAGTTCTTC
TRBJ2-7,many,NA,TRBV7-8,CASSTDSLYEQYF,TGTGCCAGCAGCACGGACAGTTTGTACGAGCAGTACTTC
TRBJ2-7,many,NA,TRBV6-1,CASSYAVGTPYEQYF,TGTGCCAGCAGTTATGCGGTCGGGACCCCCTACGAGCAGTACTTC
TRBJ2-7,once,TRBD1,TRBV27,CASSFQPTGAGVEQYF,TGTGCCAGCAGTTTCCAGCCGACAGGGGCAGGAGTAGAGCAGTACTTC